This TCR beta chain was captured in a study of radiation and T cells in renal cell carcinoma. The protocol was immunoSEQ multiplex PCR, while the TCRdb copy is restricted to in-frame clones and leaves out a portion. The profile covers fewer than 200,000 clones, with roughly 90% appearing a single time and around 11% taken by the ten largest. Time point denoted: blood 4 weeks post-SBRT, at nephrectomy. Treatment noted: 15 Gy SBRT to primary tumor, nephrectomy 4 weeks later. The V end was cut by 3 bases, the J end by 0 bases, with 10 bases between. CDR1 and CDR2 (germline): SGHTA, FQGTGA. This CDR3 spans 15 amino acids.

This receptor was identified in a woman aged 45-59 years with renal cell carcinoma. The sequences come from blood, collected from a patient whose treatment included radiotherapy and nephrectomy. The chain is built from TRBV7-3 and TRBJ2-3, with D perhaps matching TRBD1 (5 bases). CDR3 amino acids: CASSFLGRSTDTQYF. CDR3 bases: TGTGCCAGCAGCTTTCTGGGGCGAAGCACAGATACGCAGTATTTT.